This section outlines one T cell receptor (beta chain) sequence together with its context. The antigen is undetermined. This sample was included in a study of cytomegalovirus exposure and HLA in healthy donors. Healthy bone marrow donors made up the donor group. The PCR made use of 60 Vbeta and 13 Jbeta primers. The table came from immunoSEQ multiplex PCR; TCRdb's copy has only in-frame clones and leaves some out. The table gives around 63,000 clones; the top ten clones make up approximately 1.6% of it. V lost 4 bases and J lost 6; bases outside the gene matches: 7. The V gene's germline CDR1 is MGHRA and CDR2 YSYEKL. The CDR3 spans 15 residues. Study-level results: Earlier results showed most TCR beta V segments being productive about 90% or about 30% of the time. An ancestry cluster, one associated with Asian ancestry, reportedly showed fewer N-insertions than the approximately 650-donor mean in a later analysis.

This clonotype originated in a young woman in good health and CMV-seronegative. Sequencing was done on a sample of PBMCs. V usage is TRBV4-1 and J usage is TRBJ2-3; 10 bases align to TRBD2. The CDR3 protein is CASSPSGGRGDTQYF. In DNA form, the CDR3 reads TGCGCCAGCAGCCCTAGCGGGGGTCGCGGGGATACGCAGTATTTT.